This T cell receptor beta chain was profiled in a study of OX40 agonist ivuxolimab in advanced cancers. The wider study: Dose-escalation subjects each had hepatocellular carcinoma, melanoma, renal cell or head and neck cancer.

Produced via immunoSEQ multiplex PCR; TCRdb's table is partial and in-frame only. The repertoire holds 50,000 or so clones, with about 93% as singletons. This clone was found once. Baseline was the first blood sampling point, followed by cycle 4 day 1 and cycle 7 day 1. Trimming pared 0 bases from V and 10 bases from J, leaving 17 bases between. The V gene's germline CDR1 is SGDLS and CDR2 YYNGEE. The CDR3 is 15 amino acids. This sequence originates from an adult with an advanced solid tumor such as melanoma, head and neck, liver or kidney cancer. The chain uses TRBV9 and TRBJ2-1; D is possibly TRBD2 (5 bases). Here the sequenced sample was CD4+ or CD8+ T cells sorted from blood, taken in a trial of the OX40 agonist ivuxolimab. Written as DNA, the CDR3 is TGTGCCAGCAGCGTAGTAGAGAGGGCCGGTAAGGAGCAGTTCTTC. Its protein product is CASSVVERAGKEQFF.